A selection of T cell receptor beta chains follows, all from one sample in a study of blood T cell repertoires in COVID-19. TCRdb's table, derived via immunoSEQ multiplex PCR, lists solely in-frame clones and lacks some. The data contain about 150,000 clones, under 90% of them singletons. What was sequenced was peripheral blood. These receptors were obtained from a man in his 60s with acute or convalescent COVID-19. Both conserved end residues are part of each CDR3. The order of the fields is V gene, J gene, D gene, clone size, CDR3 protein, CDR3 DNA. D genes are given only for firm matches. The listing skips clone size in some rows; elsewhere it reads once, few, many or a size class.

>TRBV7-9|TRBJ2-7|-|many
CASSSGRFYEQYF
TGTGCCAGCAGCTCAGGAAGGTTCTACGAGCAGTACTTC
>TRBV5-6|TRBJ2-2|-|-
CASREVKQGSTGELFF
TGTGCCAGCAGGGAGGTGAAGCAGGGGTCCACCGGGGAGCTGTTTTTT
>TRBV7-2|TRBJ2-3|-|-
CASSLAPPGASTDTQYF
TGTGCCAGCAGCTTAGCTCCCCCCGGTGCCAGCACAGATACGCAGTATTTT
>TRBV7-2|TRBJ1-1|-|-
CASSLGRANTEAFF
TGTGCCAGCAGCTTAGGCAGGGCGAACACTGAAGCTTTCTTT
>TRBV2|TRBJ1-5|-|-
CASSIRLTGNQPQHF
TGTGCCAGCAGCATCCGACTCACCGGCAATCAGCCCCAGCATTTT
>TRBV9|TRBJ2-7|-|-
CASSVGQSSYEQYF
TGTGCCAGCAGCGTAGGGCAGTCCTCCTACGAGCAGTACTTC
>TRBV13|TRBJ1-3|-|-
CASSLGQTYLFNSGNTIYF
TGTGCCAGCAGCTTGGGGCAGACATATCTATTCAACTCTGGAAACACCATATATTTT
>TRBV10-3|TRBJ1-2|-|-
CAITPRGSEGYTF
TGTGCCATCACCCCCAGGGGAAGTGAGGGCTACACCTTC
>TRBV5-4|TRBJ2-3|TRBD2|-
CASRLAGGLPDTQYF
TGTGCCAGCAGGTTAGCGGGGGGGCTACCGGATACGCAGTATTTT
>TRBV25-1|TRBJ1-1|TRBD1|-
CASRKGQLNTEAFF
TGTGCCAGCAGAAAGGGACAGTTGAACACTGAAGCTTTCTTT
>TRBV5-5|TRBJ1-2|-|-
CASSLGVGQGGYGYTF
TGTGCCAGCAGCTTAGGGGTCGGGCAGGGTGGCTATGGCTACACCTTC
>TRBV6-4|TRBJ2-1|TRBD2|-
CASSPIAGAPNNNEQFF
TGTGCCAGCAGCCCCATAGCGGGGGCACCCAATAACAATGAGCAGTTCTTC
>TRBV10-3|TRBJ2-3|-|-
CAINQRGTDTQYF
TGTGCCATCAATCAGCGGGGCACAGATACGCAGTATTTT
>TRBV2|TRBJ1-3|TRBD1|few
CASSGGQAGNTIYF
TGTGCCAGCAGTGGCGGACAGGCTGGAAACACCATATATTTT
>TRBV19|TRBJ2-7|TRBD1|-
CASSWTYGQDSYEQYF
TGTGCCAGTAGCTGGACGTACGGACAGGACTCCTACGAGCAGTACTTC
>TRBV5-1|TRBJ1-1|-|-
CASSLRGNTEAFF
TGCGCCAGCAGCTTGAGGGGGAACACTGAAGCTTTCTTT
>TRBV4-3|TRBJ1-3|TRBD1|once
CASSQLQGSGNTIYF
TGCGCCAGCAGCCAATTACAGGGGTCTGGAAACACCATATATTTT
>TRBV5-6|TRBJ2-7|TRBD1|few
CASSLRQGHEQYF
TGTGCCAGCAGCTTAAGACAGGGCCACGAGCAGTACTTC
>TRBV5-1|TRBJ1-6|-|-
CASSPDSSYNSPLHF
TGCGCCAGCAGCCCCGACAGCTCCTATAATTCACCCCTCCACTTT
>TRBV2|TRBJ1-1|-|-
CASRRGHRRVNTEAFF
TGTGCCAGCAGGCGGGGGCATCGGAGAGTGAACACTGAAGCTTTCTTT
>TRBV28|TRBJ1-5|-|-
CASSPPGGTRPQHF
TGTGCCAGCAGTCCCCCGGGGGGTACTCGGCCCCAGCATTTT
>TRBV12-3/TRBV12-4|TRBJ2-2|-|-
CATRVGGTGELFF
TGTGCCACGAGGGTCGGGGGAACCGGGGAGCTGTTTTTT
>TRBV5-1|TRBJ2-1|TRBD2|-
CASRRLETSFEQFF
TGCGCCAGCAGGAGACTGGAGACTAGCTTTGAGCAGTTCTTC
>TRBV4-3|TRBJ1-6|-|-
CASSPGRVNSPLHF
TGCGCCAGCAGCCCGGGGAGGGTTAATTCACCCCTCCACTTT
>TRBV6-5|TRBJ1-1|-|-
CASRIGATPNTEAFF
TGTGCCAGCAGAATAGGGGCAACCCCGAACACTGAAGCTTTCTTT
>TRBV18|TRBJ2-2|TRBD2|-
CASSDSGRTNTGELFF
TGTGCCAGCTCAGATAGCGGGAGGACGAACACCGGGGAGCTGTTTTTT
>TRBV4-1|TRBJ2-7|TRBD1|-
CASSQGWDRSYEQYF
TGCGCCAGCAGCCAAGGATGGGACAGGTCCTACGAGCAGTACTTC
>TRBV4-1|TRBJ1-1|TRBD1|-
CASSTRQGRAFF
TGCGCCAGCAGCACCCGACAGGGACGAGCTTTCTTT
>TRBV4-1|TRBJ2-5|TRBD2|-
CASSLGTSGPETQYF
TGCGCCAGCAGCCTTGGGACTAGCGGGCCGGAGACCCAGTACTTC
>TRBV12-5|TRBJ2-7|TRBD1|once
CASGKTGQPSSYEQYF
TGTGCTAGTGGTAAAACGGGACAGCCGAGCTCCTACGAGCAGTACTTC
>TRBV7-2|TRBJ1-2|-|-
CASSLVGGDYGYTF
TGTGCCAGCAGCTTAGTAGGGGGAGACTATGGCTACACCTTC
>TRBV30|TRBJ1-5|TRBD1|-
CAWSLTGPNQPQHF
TGTGCCTGGAGCCTGACAGGGCCCAATCAGCCCCAGCATTTT
>TRBV7-6|TRBJ1-1|TRBD1|-
CASSLEPGGTRRLNTEAFF
TGTGCCAGCAGCTTAGAGCCAGGGGGTACCCGTCGGTTGAACACTGAAGCTTTCTTT
>TRBV27|TRBJ2-2|TRBD2|many
CASSLRGRDTGELFF
TGTGCCAGCAGTTTACGGGGGAGGGACACCGGGGAGCTGTTTTTT
>TRBV19|TRBJ1-2|TRBD1|-
CASQRQGGSNYGYTF
TGTGCCAGTCAAAGACAGGGGGGATCTAACTATGGCTACACCTTC
>TRBV28|TRBJ1-2|TRBD1|-
CASSLAGGGIYGYTF
TGTGCCAGCAGTTTGGCAGGGGGTGGAATCTATGGCTACACCTTC
>TRBV29-1|TRBJ2-3|-|-
CSADRGANTQYF
TGCAGCGCCGACCGGGGGGCAAATACGCAGTATTTT
>TRBV7-6|TRBJ2-3|TRBD2|-
CASSWTSGGATRPDTQYF
TGTGCCAGCAGCTGGACTAGCGGGGGGGCAACGCGGCCAGATACGCAGTATTTT
>TRBV7-2|TRBJ2-2|-|-
CASSLAGGGHTGELFF
TGTGCCAGCAGCCTTGCGGGCGGAGGACACACCGGGGAGCTGTTTTTT
>TRBV20-1|TRBJ2-1|-|-
CSASLPRGSSYNEQFF
TGCAGTGCTAGTCTGCCGAGGGGGAGCTCCTACAATGAGCAGTTCTTC
>TRBV7-9|TRBJ1-4|-|-
CASSLDRWEKLFF
TGTGCCAGCAGCTTAGATAGATGGGAAAAACTGTTTTTT
>TRBV5-1|TRBJ2-3|-|-
CASSFRSVTDTQYF
TGCGCCAGCAGCTTCCGCTCAGTCACAGATACGCAGTATTTT
>TRBV14|TRBJ2-2|-|-
CASSQLAPGGELFF
TGTGCCAGCAGCCAATTAGCCCCCGGGGGGGAGCTGTTTTTT
>TRBV6-5|TRBJ2-3|-|-
CASSYSGSSTDTQYF
TGTGCCAGCAGTTACTCGGGCAGTAGCACAGATACGCAGTATTTT
>TRBV28|TRBJ1-4|-|-
CASNALGEKLFF
TGTGCCAGCAACGCCCTCGGGGAAAAACTGTTTTTT
>TRBV2|TRBJ1-3|TRBD1|few
CASSAPRQGFFSGNTIYF
TGTGCCAGCAGTGCCCCCCGACAGGGGTTTTTCTCTGGAAACACCATATATTTT
>TRBV2|TRBJ2-7|-|-
CGGLTGNSYEQYF
TGTGGAGGCCTGACAGGAAACTCCTACGAGCAGTACTTC